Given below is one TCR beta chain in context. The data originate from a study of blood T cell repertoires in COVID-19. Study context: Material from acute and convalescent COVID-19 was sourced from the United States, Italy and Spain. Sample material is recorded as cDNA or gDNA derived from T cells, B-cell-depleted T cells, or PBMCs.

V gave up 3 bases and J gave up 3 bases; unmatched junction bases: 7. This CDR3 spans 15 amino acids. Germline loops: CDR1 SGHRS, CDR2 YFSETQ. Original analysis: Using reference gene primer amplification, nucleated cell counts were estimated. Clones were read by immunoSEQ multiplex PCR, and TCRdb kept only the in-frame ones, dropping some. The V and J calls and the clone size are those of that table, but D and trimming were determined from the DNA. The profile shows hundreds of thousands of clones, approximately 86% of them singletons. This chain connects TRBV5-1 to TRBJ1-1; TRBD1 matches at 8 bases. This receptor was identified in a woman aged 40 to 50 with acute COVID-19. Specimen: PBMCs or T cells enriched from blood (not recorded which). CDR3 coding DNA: TGCGCCAGCAGCTACTTCAGGGGGCGCGACACTGAAGCTTTCTTT. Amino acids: CASSYFRGRDTEAFF.